A single sample gave rise to the 22 T cell receptor beta chains below, sequenced in a study of shared clonotypes between healthy human individuals. Measured with immunoSEQ multiplex PCR; TCRdb has only the in-frame clones, and not every one. The sample holds 850,000 to 1,200,000 clones, around 74% seen once. Sequencing was performed on memory CD4+ T cells sorted from blood. Subset in this sample: CD45RA-negative fraction. These receptors were obtained from a man between 18 and 35 years old in good health.

The gene calls are TRBV5-6 and TRBJ2-7; 7 nucleotides line up with TRBD1. The V and J ends lost 4 bases and 2 bases, in that order; junction bases with no gene match: 9. Germline V gene data show CDR1 as SGHDT and CDR2 as YYEEEE. The CDR3 extends over 15 amino acids. The CDR3, as DNA: TGTGCCAGCAGCGGAGAGACAGGGATTCCCTACGAGCAGTACTTC. It yields the protein CASSGETGIPYEQYF.

The V call is TRBV7-3, the J call TRBJ2-5; D not certain. Germline V gene sequence: CDR1 SGHTA, CDR2 FQGTGA. Trimming left V 0 bases short and J 1 base short, with 3 bases between. This CDR3 is built from 13 residues. CDR3 in amino acids: CASSLTFQETQYF. The CDR3 DNA reads as TGTGCCAGCAGCTTAACGTTCCAAGAGACCCAGTACTTC. Full variable domain (missing parts from reference TRBV7-3 and TRBJ2-5): GAGVSQTPSNKVTEKGKYVELRCDPISGHTALYWYRQSLGQGPEFLIYFQGTGAADDSGLPNDRFFAVRPEGSVSTLKIQRTERGDSAVYLCASSLTFQETQYFGPGTRLLVL.

The chain uses TRBV5-1 and TRBJ1-1, with D uncertain. V was cut by 6 bases and J by 1 base, with 13 bases left in between. This CDR3 has 14 amino acids. Germline V lookup: CDR1 SGHRS, CDR2 YFSETQ. This CDR3 is CASTTDGRNTEAFF. CDR3 in DNA: TGCGCCAGCACCACGGACGGAAGGAACACTGAAGCTTTCTTT.

The rearrangement joins TRBV29-1 to TRBJ2-1, with D possibly being TRBD1 (5 bases). The CDR3 runs to 13 residues. The germline V gene has CDR1 SQVTM and CDR2 ANQGSEA. Trimming stripped 7 bases from V and 0 bases from J, with 10 bases between. This CDR3 reads CSGWGFSYNEQFF. CDR3 in DNA: TGCAGCGGGTGGGGCTTCTCCTACAATGAGCAGTTCTTC.

This clone has only one observation. In the same sample, other DNA sequences code for this CDR3. The CDR3 reads CASSQGQLSGNTIYF. As DNA, the CDR3 is TGCGCCAGCAGCCAAGGGCAGCTCTCTGGAAACACCATATATTTT. This chain joins TRBV4-1 and TRBJ1-3, with D uncertain. The CDR3 extends over 15 amino acids. Trimming cost V 1 base and J 0 bases, with 7 bases left between them. Germline CDR1 reads MGHRA; CDR2 reads YSYEKL.

This clone showed up just a few times. The rearrangement joins TRBV7-6 to TRBJ2-3, with TRBD2 identical over 8 bases. The CDR3 is 15 amino acids. V lost 6 bases and J lost 1; bases outside the gene matches: 6. Germline CDR1 and CDR2: SGHVS and FNYEAQ. The DNA for the CDR3 is TGTGCCAGCAGTGTTAAAGCGGGGGGCACAGATACGCAGTATTTT. Its translation is CASSVKAGGTDTQYF.

The V gene is TRBV4-1, the J gene TRBJ2-7; 11 bases match TRBD2. Germline V gives CDR1 MGHRA, CDR2 YSYEKL. The V gene end was trimmed by 1 base and the J gene end by 4 bases; junction bases not matched to a gene: 6. The CDR3 contains 16 residues. CDR3 protein: CASSQGTSGSLYEQYF. CDR3 nucleotide sequence: TGCGCCAGCAGCCAAGGGACTAGCGGGTCTCTGTACGAGCAGTACTTC.

The chain has TRBV29-1 and TRBJ2-5; no definite D call. The V end lost 6 bases, the J end lost 4 bases, and 18 bases lay between the germline ends. The CDR3 consists of 14 residues. Germline V gives CDR1 SQVTM, CDR2 ANQGSEA. The chain's CDR3 is CSVAPPPMAETQYF. For the CDR3, the DNA is TGCAGCGTGGCCCCACCCCCTATGGCAGAGACCCAGTACTTC.

Ten or more counts support this clone. The rearrangement joins TRBV7-9 to TRBJ2-1; D assignment may be TRBD1 or TRBD2 (5 bases each). Germline CDR1 is SEHNR and CDR2 is FQNEAQ (reference sequence). The CDR3 runs to 16 residues. With 5 bases removed from V and 0 bases from J, the gap between germline ends came to 14 bases. In nucleotides, the CDR3 is TGTGCCAGCAGCCCTGGGGGTAGGGGCTCCTACAATGAGCAGTTCTTC. Protein: CASSPGGRGSYNEQFF.

The chain combines TRBV16 with TRBJ1-5; TRBD1 aligns across 7 bases. Trimming at V came to 2 bases and at J to 2 bases, leaving 3 bases not matched to a gene. Germline values: CDR1 KGHSY, CDR2 FQNENV. The CDR3 runs to 15 residues. The CDR3 protein is CASSQSTGGNQPQHF. The CDR3 DNA reads TGTGCCAGCAGCCAAAGTACAGGGGGCAATCAGCCCCAGCATTTT. Full variable domain (missing parts from reference TRBV16 and TRBJ1-5): GEEVAQTPKHLVRGEGQKAKLYCAPIKGHSYVFWYQQVLKNEFKFLISFQNENVFDETGMPKERFSAKCLPNSPCSLEIQATKLEDSAVYFCASSQSTGGNQPQHFGDGTRLSIL.

The chain employs TRBV28 and TRBJ2-4; 8 bases are shared with TRBD1. Germline V gene data show CDR1 as MDHEN and CDR2 as SYDVKM. The CDR3 totals 14 residues. J gave up 1 base and V 6 bases, and 2 bases lay outside the gene matches. The CDR3 here is CASSAGGAKNIQYF. CDR3 bases: TGTGCCAGCAGCGCAGGGGGCGCCAAAAACATTCAGTACTTC.

This clone was detected only once. Other nucleotide sequences in the sample specify the same CDR3. V is TRBV4-2 and J is TRBJ2-3; D gene uncertain. The germline V and J ends were trimmed by 0 bases and 1 base, with 5 bases remaining between them. CDR1 is LGHNA and CDR2 is YNFKEQ in the germline V gene. The CDR3 runs 14 residues. The CDR3 bases are TGTGCCAGCAGCCAAGATCGGGGCACAGATACGCAGTATTTT. Residues: CASSQDRGTDTQYF.

The V gene is TRBV25-1, the J gene TRBJ2-2; D is perhaps TRBD1 (8 bases). The CDR3 is 16 amino acids. The V and J ends lost 2 bases and 7 bases respectively, with 17 bases between them. Germline V gene lookup returns CDR1 MGHDK and CDR2 SYGVNS. In DNA, the CDR3 is TGTGCCAGCAGTGAAAAAAGACAGGGGAGGGTCGGGGAGCTGTTTTTT. This translates into CASSEKRQGRVGELFF.

A word on this clone: The sample holds other DNA sequences that translate to the same CDR3. The V gene is TRBV27, the J gene TRBJ2-7; maybe TRBD2 (5 bases). This CDR3 spans 14 amino acids. V was shortened by 0 bases and J by 0 bases, with 6 bases between the two germline ends. CDR1 is MNHEY and CDR2 is SMNVEV in the germline V gene (reference sequence). CDR3 in DNA: TGTGCCAGCAGTTTATCTCGGGGCTCCTACGAGCAGTACTTC. Protein: CASSLSRGSYEQYF.

The chain is built from TRBV7-2 and TRBJ2-3, with D perhaps being TRBD1 or TRBD2 (5 bases each). CDR1 is SGHTA, CDR2 FQGNSA, per germline. Trimming stripped 10 bases from V and 6 bases from J, with 17 bases between. The CDR3 is 13 amino acids. The CDR3 sequence: CATSWDPGDTQYF. The CDR3 coding sequence is TGTGCCACCTCCTGGGACCCGGGCGATACGCAGTATTTT.

The chain joins TRBV2 to TRBJ2-1; no definite D call. CDR1 is SNHLY, CDR2 FYNNEI, per germline. The CDR3 is 13 amino acids. Trimming took off 3 bases at V and 5 bases at J, with 8 bases between the two ends. The CDR3 sequence: CASSDWRDNEQFF. The DNA of the CDR3 is TGTGCCAGCAGTGATTGGCGCGACAATGAGCAGTTCTTC.

The chain combines TRBV29-1 with TRBJ1-2, with unresolved D. The CDR3 contains 11 residues. V was pared by 7 bases and J by 0 bases, with 6 bases between. Germline V gene data show CDR1 as SQVTM and CDR2 as ANQGSEA. This CDR3 reads CSALANYGYTF. The CDR3 DNA reads as TGCAGCGCCCTAGCTAACTATGGCTACACCTTC.

This chain joins TRBV2 and TRBJ1-1, with D unresolved. The CDR3 has 12 amino acids. Germline CDR1 SNHLY, CDR2 FYNNEI. V was clipped by 8 bases and J by 1 base, with 8 bases between them. Here the CDR3 DNA reads TGTGCCAGCGGCATGAGGAACACTGAAGCTTTCTTT. It specifies CASGMRNTEAFF.

This chain joins TRBV11-2 and TRBJ2-2; D is uncertain. Deletions cut 5 bases from V and 3 bases from J, with 7 bases between. In germline, CDR1 is SGHAT, CDR2 FQNNGV. The CDR3 length is 13 residues. The CDR3, as DNA: TGTGCCAGCAGCCCCCAATACACCGGGGAGCTGTTTTTT. It encodes CASSPQYTGELFF.

The chain recombines TRBV28 with TRBJ1-1; 9 bases map to TRBD1. V shed 2 bases and J 0 bases; nucleotides not matched to a gene: 7. The CDR3 extends over 17 amino acids. Germline loops: CDR1 MDHEN, CDR2 SYDVKM. The CDR3 spells CASSLGWGTGLNTEAFF. CDR3 bases: TGTGCCAGCAGTTTAGGGTGGGGGACAGGGCTGAACACTGAAGCTTTCTTT.

The V and J genes are TRBV9 and TRBJ2-5; 16 bases are shared with TRBD2. Unmatched junction bases numbered 22, after V lost 2 bases and J lost 6 bases. This CDR3 is 22 amino acids long. Germline V gene sequence: CDR1 SGDLS, CDR2 YYNGEE. In nucleotides, the CDR3 is TGTGCCAGCAGCGTCGAGGGGGCTACCCCGGGACTAGCGGGGGGGCCAAGGAAGACCCAGTACTTC. Translation: CASSVEGATPGLAGGPRKTQYF.

This clone was seen only a few times. The rearrangement joins TRBV5-6 to TRBJ1-1; the match to TRBD1 covers 9 bases. J gave up 8 bases and V 2 bases, and 10 bases lay outside the gene matches. Germline CDR1 and CDR2: SGHDT and YYEEEE. This CDR3 spans 15 amino acids. The CDR3 region has the DNA TGTGCCAGCAGCTTTAGGGGACAGGGAATCTCCGAAGCTTTCTTT. Amino acids: CASSFRGQGISEAFF.